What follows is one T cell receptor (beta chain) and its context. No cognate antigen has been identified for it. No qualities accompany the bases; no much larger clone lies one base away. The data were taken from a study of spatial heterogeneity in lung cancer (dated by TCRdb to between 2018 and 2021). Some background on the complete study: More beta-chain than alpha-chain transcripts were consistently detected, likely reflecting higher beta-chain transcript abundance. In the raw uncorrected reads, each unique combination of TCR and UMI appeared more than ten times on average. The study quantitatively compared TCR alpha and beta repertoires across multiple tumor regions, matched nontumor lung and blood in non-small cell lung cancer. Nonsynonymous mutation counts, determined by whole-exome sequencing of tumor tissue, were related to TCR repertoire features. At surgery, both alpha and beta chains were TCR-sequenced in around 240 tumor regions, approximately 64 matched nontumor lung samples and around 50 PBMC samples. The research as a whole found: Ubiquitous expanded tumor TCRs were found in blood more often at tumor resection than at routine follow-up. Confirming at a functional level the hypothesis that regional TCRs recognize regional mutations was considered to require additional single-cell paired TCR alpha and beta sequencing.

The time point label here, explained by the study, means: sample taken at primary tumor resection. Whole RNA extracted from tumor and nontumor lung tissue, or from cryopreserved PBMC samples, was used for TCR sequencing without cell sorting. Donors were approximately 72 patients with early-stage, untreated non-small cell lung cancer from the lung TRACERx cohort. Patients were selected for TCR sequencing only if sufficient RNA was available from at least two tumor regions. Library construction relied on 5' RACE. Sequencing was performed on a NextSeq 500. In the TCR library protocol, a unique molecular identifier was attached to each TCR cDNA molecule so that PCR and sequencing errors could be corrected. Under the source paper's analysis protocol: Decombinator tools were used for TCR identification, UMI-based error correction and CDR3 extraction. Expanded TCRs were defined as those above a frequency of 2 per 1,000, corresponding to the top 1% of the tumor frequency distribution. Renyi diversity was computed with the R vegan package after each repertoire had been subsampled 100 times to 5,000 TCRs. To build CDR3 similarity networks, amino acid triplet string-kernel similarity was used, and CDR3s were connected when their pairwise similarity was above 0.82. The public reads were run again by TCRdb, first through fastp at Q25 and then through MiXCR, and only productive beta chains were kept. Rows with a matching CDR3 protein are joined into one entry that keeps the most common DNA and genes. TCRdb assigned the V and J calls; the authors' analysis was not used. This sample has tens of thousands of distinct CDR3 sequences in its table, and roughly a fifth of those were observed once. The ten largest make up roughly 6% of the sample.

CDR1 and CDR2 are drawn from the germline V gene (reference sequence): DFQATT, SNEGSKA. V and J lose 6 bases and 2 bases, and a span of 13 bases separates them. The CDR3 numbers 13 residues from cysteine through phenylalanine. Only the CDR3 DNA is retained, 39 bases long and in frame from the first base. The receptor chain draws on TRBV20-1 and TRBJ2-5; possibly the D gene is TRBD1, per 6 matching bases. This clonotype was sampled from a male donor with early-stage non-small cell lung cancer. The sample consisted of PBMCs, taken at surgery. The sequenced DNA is TGCAGTGCCGTCCCCCAGGGGCAAGAGACCCAGTACTTC. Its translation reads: CSAVPQGQETQYF.